This is a list of T cell receptor beta chains from one sample in a study of T cell responses to AZD1222 COVID-19 vaccine. Measured with immunoSEQ multiplex PCR; TCRdb has only the in-frame clones, and not every one. The sample includes over 150,000 clones, just over 90% of them seen just once. The source material was peripheral blood, sampled on day 0 of AZD1222 vaccination. These receptors were obtained from an adult in good health. Each CDR3 is given with its conserved first and last residue. D genes are given only for firm matches. Only some rows state a clone size, as once, few, many or a class for expanded clones.

>16|once|TRBD1|TRBJ1-3|TRBV7-4
CASSYANTGVGNTIYF
TGTGCCAGCAGCTACGCAAATACAGGGGTCGGAAACACCATATATTTT
>12|once|NA|TRBJ2-7|TRBV18
CASSPGSLEQYF
TGTGCCAGCTCACCAGGATCCCTCGAGCAGTACTTC
>11|NA|NA|TRBJ2-7|TRBV2
CASSETYEQYF
TGTGCCAGCAGTGAGACGTACGAGCAGTACTTC
>17|NA|TRBD2|TRBJ2-1|TRBV5-6
CASSLERAGGPSNEQFF
TGTGCCAGCAGCTTGGAGCGAGCGGGGGGGCCCAGCAATGAGCAGTTCTTC
>15|once|NA|TRBJ1-6|TRBV9
CASSQVGGGNSPLHF
TGTGCCAGCAGCCAGGTCGGGGGCGGAAATTCACCCCTCCACTTT
>15|NA|NA|TRBJ2-1|TRBV3-1/TRBV3-2
CASSPQPDSHNEQFF
TGTGCCAGCAGCCCGCAACCGGACTCCCACAATGAGCAGTTCTTC
>17|NA|TRBD1|TRBJ1-5|TRBV5-1
CASSPSPGTGGGQPQHF
TGCGCCAGCAGCCCCTCCCCCGGGACAGGGGGCGGTCAGCCCCAGCATTTT
>15|NA|NA|TRBJ1-2|TRBV9
CASSPAGPGSYGYTF
TGTGCCAGCAGCCCTGCCGGCCCGGGCTCCTATGGCTACACCTTC
>16|NA|NA|TRBJ1-2|TRBV7-6
CASSQGRTVPNYGYTF
TGTGCCAGCAGCCAAGGCCGCACCGTTCCTAACTATGGCTACACCTTC
>11|NA|NA|TRBJ1-1|TRBV19
CASTRGTEAFF
TGTGCCAGTACCCGAGGCACTGAAGCTTTCTTT
>11|NA|NA|TRBJ2-1|TRBV24-1
CATSGTRGGFF
TGTGCCACCAGTGGAACCCGAGGGGGGTTCTTC
>15|NA|TRBD1|TRBJ1-2|TRBV13
CASSPRTGSGYGYTF
TGTGCCAGCAGCCCGAGGACAGGGTCCGGCTATGGCTACACCTTC
>13|once|NA|TRBJ2-5|TRBV6-6
CASSYPGVETQYF
TGTGCCAGCAGTTATCCAGGGGTAGAGACCCAGTACTTC
>15|NA|NA|TRBJ1-1|TRBV27
CASSLLGDGRNEAFF
TGTGCCAGCAGTTTACTAGGGGACGGACGAAATGAAGCTTTCTTT
>15|NA|TRBD1|TRBJ1-1|TRBV7-2
CASSRNRGLNTEAFF
TGTGCCAGCAGCCGGAACAGGGGGCTGAACACTGAAGCTTTCTTT
>14|NA|TRBD1|TRBJ2-3|TRBV5-1
CASSLGQDTDTQYF
TGCGCCAGCAGCTTAGGACAGGACACAGATACGCAGTATTTT
>15|NA|TRBD1|TRBJ2-2|TRBV6-5
CASSLGQGRVGELFF
TGTGCCAGCAGCCTGGGACAGGGGCGTGTCGGGGAGCTGTTTTTT
>15|NA|NA|TRBJ2-5|TRBV4-3
CASSQEWRAGETQYF
TGCGCCAGCAGCCAAGAGTGGAGGGCGGGGGAGACCCAGTACTTC
>14|NA|NA|TRBJ1-4|TRBV4-3
CASSQDSRRVGLFF
TGCGCCAGCAGCCAAGATAGTCGCCGGGTTGGACTGTTTTTT
>16|NA|NA|TRBJ2-6|TRBV3-1/TRBV3-2
CASNLDGNSGANVLTF
TGTGCCAGCAACTTGGACGGGAACTCTGGGGCCAACGTCCTGACTTTC
>15|NA|TRBD1|TRBJ1-2|TRBV5-8
CASSPGLTGGDGYTF
TGTGCCAGCAGCCCAGGCCTTACAGGGGGAGATGGCTACACCTTC
>15|NA|TRBD1|TRBJ1-1|TRBV5-4
CASSFQDRGPTEAFF
TGTGCCAGCAGCTTCCAGGACAGGGGGCCCACTGAAGCTTTCTTT
>14|NA|NA|TRBJ1-4|TRBV7-2
CASSSGGGGEKLFF
TGTGCCAGCAGCTCGGGGGGAGGAGGTGAAAAACTGTTTTTT
>16|NA|NA|TRBJ1-3|TRBV6-6
CASRPEGPASGNTIYF
TGTGCCAGCAGACCCGAGGGCCCGGCCTCTGGAAACACCATATATTTT
>17|once|TRBD1|TRBJ2-3|TRBV27
CASSGTGVTAGTDTQYF
TGTGCCAGCAGTGGGACAGGGGTTACGGCGGGCACAGATACGCAGTATTTT
>14|NA|NA|TRBJ1-1|TRBV12-5
CASGLGTRTVEAFF
TGTGCTAGTGGTTTGGGTACTCGGACAGTTGAAGCTTTCTTT
>15|NA|NA|TRBJ1-2|TRBV5-1
CASSPDSTGLSGYTF
TGCGCCAGCAGCCCCGACAGCACAGGATTGAGTGGCTACACCTTC
>19|once|TRBD1|TRBJ1-2|TRBV6-1
CASRELTGTGSRPDYGYTF
TGTGCCAGCAGGGAACTGACCGGGACAGGGTCACGACCAGACTATGGCTACACCTTC
>18|NA|TRBD1|TRBJ2-2|TRBV9
CASSVVAGGVSNTGELFF
TGTGCCAGCAGCGTAGTCGCAGGGGGCGTTTCGAACACCGGGGAGCTGTTTTTT
>14|NA|TRBD1|TRBJ1-2|TRBV9
CASSADRGRDGYTF
TGTGCCAGCAGCGCGGACAGGGGCCGTGATGGCTACACCTTC
>19|NA|TRBD2|TRBJ2-2|TRBV11-2
CASSLIGTIAGANTGELFF
TGTGCCAGCAGCTTAATCGGGACCATAGCGGGGGCGAACACCGGGGAGCTGTTTTTT
>14|NA|NA|TRBJ2-3|TRBV29-1
CSVAPTGNTDTQYF
TGCAGCGTTGCCCCGACAGGAAACACAGATACGCAGTATTTT
>13|NA|NA|TRBJ1-3|TRBV5-4
CASSLASENTIYF
TGTGCCAGCAGCTTGGCCAGCGAGAACACCATATATTTT
>15|NA|NA|TRBJ1-2|TRBV27
CASSLVRGRSYGYTF
TGTGCCAGCAGTTTAGTCCGGGGGCGAAGCTATGGCTACACCTTC
>17|NA|NA|TRBJ2-3|TRBV4-3
CASSQDPSGAKADTQYF
TGCGCCAGCAGCCAAGACCCTTCGGGGGCGAAGGCAGATACGCAGTATTTT
>19|NA|TRBD1|TRBJ2-2|TRBV5-1
CASSPWMTGGAGNTGELFF
TGCGCCAGCAGCCCATGGATGACAGGGGGCGCCGGGAACACCGGGGAGCTGTTTTTT
>15|NA|NA|TRBJ2-2|TRBV9
CASSTGSGGTRELFF
TGTGCCAGCAGCACAGGGAGTGGAGGGACCCGGGAGCTGTTTTTT
>15|few|NA|TRBJ2-3|TRBV9
CASSGPRPRTDTQYF
TGTGCCAGCAGCGGTCCGAGACCACGCACAGATACGCAGTATTTT
>11|NA|NA|TRBJ2-7|TRBV5-3
CARSLVVEQYF
TGTGCCAGAAGCTTGGTCGTTGAGCAGTACTTC
>15|NA|NA|TRBJ2-4|TRBV9
CASSVAGGPKNIQYF
TGTGCCAGCAGCGTAGCTGGGGGACCCAAAAACATTCAGTACTTC
>15|NA|TRBD1|TRBJ2-3|TRBV19
CASSIRTGYGDTQYF
TGTGCCAGTAGTATAAGGACAGGGTATGGAGATACGCAGTATTTT
>16|NA|NA|TRBJ1-1|TRBV18
CASSPLSGEGNTEAFF
TGTGCCAGCTCACCGCTAAGTGGCGAGGGGAACACTGAAGCTTTCTTT
>14|NA|NA|TRBJ2-7|TRBV27
CASSFNRESYEQYF
TGTGCCAGCAGTTTTAACAGGGAATCCTACGAGCAGTACTTC
>12|NA|NA|TRBJ1-2|TRBV12-5
CASGFSNYGYTF
TGTGCTAGTGGTTTCTCTAACTATGGCTACACCTTC
>15|once|TRBD2|TRBJ2-3|TRBV3-1/TRBV3-2
CASSQRLARQDTQYF
TGTGCCAGCAGCCAACGACTAGCGAGACAAGATACGCAGTATTTT
>16|few|NA|TRBJ1-2|TRBV4-2
CASSQDGQGGVNGYTF
TGTGCCAGCAGCCAAGACGGGCAGGGTGGCGTTAATGGCTACACCTTC
>15|NA|NA|TRBJ2-3|TRBV27
CASRMGGLNTDTQYF
TGTGCCAGCAGAATGGGGGGGCTGAACACAGATACGCAGTATTTT
>13|few|TRBD1|TRBJ2-1|TRBV13
CASSGTGSNEQFF
TGTGCCAGCAGTGGGACAGGGAGTAATGAGCAGTTCTTC
>14|NA|NA|TRBJ1-1|TRBV7-8
CASSFGGGRTEAFF
TGTGCCAGCAGCTTCGGGGGTGGGAGAACTGAAGCTTTCTTT